This passage covers 10 T cell receptor beta chains from one sample sequenced in a study of response to subunit inactivated influenza vaccine. TCRdb reprocessed the RT-PCR reads with MiXCR, giving one entry per CDR3 protein. Among about 700,000 distinct CDR3 sequences listed, around a sixth were seen once. Sequenced material: PBMCs from blood, taken roughly 12 days after vaccination. The receptor source for this set is a man in his fifties or sixties who received an inactivated influenza vaccine.

This clonotype occurred a few times. The chain carries TRBV29-1 and TRBJ2-2; D may be TRBD1 (5 bases). Deletions cut 0 bases from V and 4 bases from J, with 9 bases between. CDR3 size: 14 residues. Per the germline V gene, CDR1 is SQVTM and CDR2 is ANQGSEA. The CDR3 DNA sequence: TGCAGCGTTGAAGAGAGCAGGGTCACCGGGGAGCTGTTTTTT. This codes for CSVEESRVTGELFF.

This clonotype showed up many times. The chain combines TRBV18 with TRBJ2-7; the D is unclear. Germline CDR1 and CDR2: KGHSH and LQKENI. The CDR3 sequence is 15 residues long. V lost 6 bases to trimming and J lost 2 bases, with 17 bases between them. CDR3 nucleotides: TGTGCCAGCTCTGTCGGATCCGGCCAGGCCTACGAGCAGTACTTC. Protein product: CASSVGSGQAYEQYF.

The V gene is TRBV6-2 or TRBV6-3, the J gene TRBJ1-1; D is undetermined. There are 17 residues in the CDR3. V gave up 6 bases and J gave up 1 base, with 21 bases separating them. Germline V gene data show CDR1 as MNHEY and CDR2 as SVGEGT. The CDR3 DNA sequence: TGTGCCAGCAGGTTCCTCTCCCTCAGGCCGGGGAACACTGAAGCTTTCTTT. Translating gives CASRFLSLRPGNTEAFF.

This clonotype turned up a few times. This chain links TRBV29-1 with TRBJ1-2, with D hard to call. Germline V CDR1 and CDR2: SQVTM, ANQGSEA. The CDR3 has 11 amino acids. The germline V and J ends were trimmed by 3 bases and 7 bases, with 9 bases remaining between them. CDR3 in DNA: TGCAGCGTTGAGGGAAGAGGTGGCTACACCTTC. Translating it yields CSVEGRGGYTF.

The chain uses TRBV18 and TRBJ2-7, with TRBD1 identical over 7 bases. J was trimmed by 0 bases and V by 3 bases; bases with no gene match: 8. Germline CDR1 is KGHSH and CDR2 is LQKENI. The CDR3 is made up of 16 amino acids. The CDR3 nucleotides are TGTGCCAGCTCACCTCGTGGGACAGCGAACTCCTACGAGCAGTACTTC. It codes for CASSPRGTANSYEQYF.

This clonotype has just one count. The V call is TRBV10-3, the J call TRBJ2-3; 11 nucleotides agree with TRBD2. The CDR3 sequence is 17 residues long. CDR1 is ENHRY and CDR2 is SYGVKD in the germline V gene. With 0 bases clipped from V and 2 bases from J, the junction kept 4 bases outside the gene matches. CDR3 sequence: CAISESTSGVHTDTQYF. The CDR3 bases are TGTGCCATCAGTGAGTCGACTAGCGGGGTCCACACAGATACGCAGTATTTT.

The CDR3 DNA reads as TGTGCCAGCAGCTTAGAGAGGATACGTGGGCACACTGAAGCTTTCTTT. Translating it yields CASSLERIRGHTEAFF. The chain carries TRBV7-8 and TRBJ1-1; D remains ambiguous. CDR3 length equals 16 residues. Trimming removed 1 base from V and 3 bases from J, with 15 bases in between. Germline V gives CDR1 SGHVS, CDR2 FQNEAQ.

J is TRBJ2-7 and V is TRBV5-6; D is ambiguous. Germline assignment: CDR1 SGHDT and CDR2 YYEEEE. V was cut by 4 bases and J by 6 bases, with 11 bases left in between. There are 12 residues in the CDR3. This CDR3 reads CASSEGPIEQYF. The CDR3 DNA sequence: TGTGCCAGCAGCGAAGGGCCGATCGAGCAGTACTTC. Full variable domain (remainder filled in from reference TRBV5-6 and TRBJ2-7): DAGVTQSPTHLIKTRGQQVTLRCSPKSGHDTVSWYQQALGQGPQFIFQYYEEEERQRGNFPDRFSGHQFPNYSSELNVNALLLGDSALYLCASSEGPIEQYFGPGTRLTVT.

This chain links TRBV4-2 with TRBJ2-2; D is unresolved. V lost 6 bases and J 4 bases, leaving 15 bases between the germline ends. This CDR3 region has 15 residues. Germline V lookup: CDR1 LGHNA, CDR2 YNFKEQ. Here the CDR3 reads CASSRSSPSTGELFF. The CDR3 region has the DNA TGTGCCAGCAGTCGGTCCTCCCCTAGCACCGGGGAGCTGTTTTTT.

V is TRBV4-3 and J is TRBJ2-5; D might be TRBD1 (6 bases). This CDR3 is built from 15 residues. The germline V and J ends were trimmed by 2 bases and 1 base, with 11 bases remaining between them. Germline V gene data show CDR1 as LGHNA and CDR2 as YSLEER. The CDR3: CASSQISRGQETQYF. The DNA for the CDR3 is TGCGCCAGCAGCCAAATTTCCAGGGGCCAAGAGACCCAGTACTTC.